Following are 30 T cell receptor beta chains from one sample sequenced in a study of somatic mutations in cytotoxic T cells in rheumatoid arthritis. Sequenced by immunoSEQ multiplex PCR; TCRdb stores in-frame clones only, minus some. The sample shows about 15,000 clones, roughly 80% of them seen only once. The sequenced material came from CD8+ T cells sorted from blood. The receptor source for this set is an adult with rheumatoid arthritis.

This sequence joins TRBV11-1 and TRBJ2-3; the D gene could be TRBD1 or TRBD2 (5 bases each). Germline V gene sequence: CDR1 SGHAT, CDR2 FQDESV (reference sequence). V lost 0 bases to trimming and J lost 0 bases, with 7 bases between them. The CDR3 runs to 15 residues. CDR3 sequence (DNA): TGTGCCAGCAGCTTAGCGGGACGGAGCACAGATACGCAGTATTTT. Protein sequence: CASSLAGRSTDTQYF.

This chain connects TRBV6-1 to TRBJ2-1, with TRBD2 identical over 11 bases. V was clipped by 5 bases and J by 6 bases; unmatched bases: 6. This CDR3 spans 15 amino acids. Germline assignment: CDR1 MNHNS and CDR2 SASEGT. In DNA form, the CDR3 reads TGTGCCAGCAGTCGCATAGCGGGGGGGCGCAATGAGCAGTTCTTC. Its protein is CASSRIAGGRNEQFF.

This sequence joins TRBV7-9 and TRBJ2-7, with D possibly matching TRBD1 (6 bases). There are 15 residues in the CDR3. Germline CDR1 SEHNR, CDR2 FQNEAQ (reference sequence). Trimming removed 0 bases at V and 3 bases at J, with 12 bases between. The CDR3 is CASSLAQGEVYEQYF. In DNA form, the CDR3 reads TGTGCCAGCAGCTTAGCACAGGGTGAGGTCTACGAGCAGTACTTC.

This clone appeared a few times. The CDR3 reads CAISGSYEQYF. Written as DNA, the CDR3 is TGTGCCATCAGTGGCTCCTACGAGCAGTACTTC. The chain is built from TRBV10-3 and TRBJ2-7; unclear D gene. The CDR3 has 11 amino acids. V was cut by 4 bases and J by 0 bases, with 1 base left in between. CDR1 is ENHRY, CDR2 SYGVKD, per germline.

This chain joins TRBV6-1 and TRBJ1-3; D is undetermined. The CDR3 runs 15 residues. The V gene lost 7 bases and the J gene lost 1 base, with 14 bases spanning the gap. Germline V gives CDR1 MNHNS, CDR2 SASEGT. In nucleotides, the CDR3 is TGTGCCAGCACCATGAGGTGGCAGTCTGGAAACACCATATATTTT. Translation: CASTMRWQSGNTIYF.

The chain is built from TRBV15 and TRBJ2-1; D gene ambiguous. Trimming took 3 bases from V and 7 from J, leaving 10 bases between them. Germline V gene sequence: CDR1 LNHNV, CDR2 YYDKDF (reference sequence). The CDR3 covers 13 residues. The CDR3 coding sequence is TGTGCCACCAGCAGGGGCCAAACTAATGAGCAGTTCTTC. Amino acid sequence: CATSRGQTNEQFF.

The chain recombines TRBV7-6 with TRBJ2-1, with a possible D match to TRBD1 (5 bases). Trimming took off 5 bases at V and 8 bases at J, with 16 bases between the two ends. The germline V gene encodes CDR1 SGHVS and CDR2 FNYEAQ. The CDR3 sequence is 14 residues long. This CDR3 reads CASSAIGAQDEQFF. In DNA form, the CDR3 reads TGTGCCAGCAGCGCGATAGGGGCGCAGGATGAGCAGTTCTTC.

The chain carries TRBV10-1 and TRBJ2-1; tentatively, D is TRBD1 or TRBD2 (6 bases each). The germline V gene encodes CDR1 WNHNN and CDR2 SYGVQD (reference sequence). The germline V and J ends were trimmed by 7 bases and 0 bases, with 25 bases remaining between them. The CDR3 consists of 19 residues. The CDR3 sequence is CASIPPGTLGGSSYNEQFF. CDR3 DNA sequence: TGCGCCAGCATCCCCCCCGGGACTCTAGGGGGGAGCTCCTACAATGAGCAGTTCTTC.

The chain uses TRBV2 and TRBJ1-5; possibly TRBD1 for D (5 bases). The CDR3 runs 13 residues. Germline V CDR1 and CDR2: SNHLY, FYNNEI. V lost 2 bases to trimming and J lost 9 bases, with 11 bases between them. Here the CDR3 DNA reads TGTGCCAGCAGTGAACGCGGGGGTCGGCCCCAGCATTTT. Its translation: CASSERGGRPQHF.

This clone was detected only a few times. The rearrangement links TRBV25-1 to TRBJ2-1; no definite D call. This CDR3 comprises 15 residues. Germline V lookup: CDR1 MGHDK, CDR2 SYGVNS. Trimming cost V 1 base and J 6 bases, with 13 bases left between them. CDR3 sequence: CASSEFRSSVNEQFF. In nucleotides, the CDR3 is TGTGCCAGCAGTGAATTTCGGTCATCGGTCAATGAGCAGTTCTTC. The complete variable domain, with remaining parts taken from reference TRBV25-1 and TRBJ2-1, reads EADIYQTPRYLVIGTGKKITLECSQTMGHDKMYWYQQDPGMELHLIHYSYGVNSTEKGDLSSESTVSRIRTEHFPLTLESARPSHTSQYLCASSEFRSSVNEQFFGPGTRLTVL.

The chain has TRBV7-7 and TRBJ2-7; D remains ambiguous. V was cut by 1 base and J by 1 base, with 8 bases left in between. Per the germline V gene, CDR1 is SSHAT and CDR2 is FNYEAQ (reference sequence). This CDR3 contains 14 residues. This CDR3 is CASSLESGSYEQYF. The CDR3 DNA follows: TGTGCCAGCAGCTTAGAATCAGGATCCTACGAGCAGTACTTC. Variable domain in full (rest from reference TRBV7-7 and TRBJ2-7): GAGVSQSPRYKVTKRGQDVTLRCDPISSHATLYWYQQALGQGPEFLTYFNYEAQPDKSGLPSDRFSAERPEGSISTLTIQRTEQRDSAMYRCASSLESGSYEQYFGPGTRLTVT.

J is TRBJ1-1 and V is TRBV7-9, with 10 bases identical to TRBD1. Per germline, CDR1 SEHNR and CDR2 FQNEAQ (reference sequence). The CDR3 loop spans 14 amino acids. Trimming at V came to 3 bases and at J to 4 bases, leaving 2 bases not matched to a gene. CDR3 sequence: CASSLGQGPTEAFF. The CDR3 nucleotides are TGTGCCAGCAGCTTGGGACAGGGGCCCACTGAAGCTTTCTTT.

The CDR3 nucleotides are TGTGCCAGCTCCCAAGACTACGAGCAGTACTTC. Its translation: CASSQDYEQYF. J is TRBJ2-7 and V is TRBV18; D remains ambiguous. Germline loops: CDR1 KGHSH, CDR2 LQKENI. V was trimmed by 6 bases and J by 3 bases, leaving 6 bases between them. The CDR3 covers 11 residues.

Only one count was recorded for this clone. The V and J genes are TRBV6-1 and TRBJ2-1, with 12 bases matching TRBD2. Germline V gives CDR1 MNHNS, CDR2 SASEGT. The CDR3 spans 16 residues. V lost 2 bases, J lost 2 bases, and 1 base stayed unmatched. CDR3 bases: TGTGCCAGCAGTGAACTAGCGGGGGGGACCTACAATGAGCAGTTCTTC. Protein sequence: CASSELAGGTYNEQFF.

This rearrangement joins TRBV6-5 to TRBJ2-1, with TRBD2 identical over 7 bases. The CDR3 has 15 residues. Per germline, CDR1 MNHEY and CDR2 SVGAGI. The junction had 5 bases not matched to a gene; V was cut back by 2 bases and J by 4 bases. This chain's CDR3 is CASSYPRGGYNEQFF. The CDR3 region has the DNA TGTGCCAGCAGTTACCCCCGCGGGGGTTACAATGAGCAGTTCTTC.

The chain couples TRBV7-9 to TRBJ1-1; TRBD1 might be the D (5 bases). CDR1 is SEHNR and CDR2 is FQNEAQ in the germline V gene (reference sequence). The CDR3 runs to 17 residues. Between the trimmed V and J ends, which lost 0 bases and 0 bases, there was a span of 14 bases. Written as DNA, the CDR3 is TGTGCCAGCAGCTTAGCCCCCTATCAGGGACTGAACACTGAAGCTTTCTTT. Translated: CASSLAPYQGLNTEAFF.

This clone was detected once. The chain couples TRBV11-3 to TRBJ2-5, with 7 positions matching TRBD1. With 5 bases clipped from V and 1 base from J, the junction kept 7 bases outside the gene matches. The CDR3 spans 15 residues. CDR1 is SGHNT, CDR2 YENEEA, per germline. The CDR3 nucleotides read TGTGCCAGCAGCGGACGACAGGGCTCCCAAGAGACCCAGTACTTC. Translation: CASSGRQGSQETQYF.

V gene TRBV2 combines with J gene TRBJ2-7; TRBD1 matches 7 bases. The CDR3 is 14 residues long. After removal of 3 bases from V and 7 bases from J, the junction contained 9 bases not matched to a gene. CDR1 SNHLY and CDR2 FYNNEI come from the germline V gene. The CDR3: CASSDLDRMEEQYF. CDR3 coding DNA: TGTGCCAGCAGTGATCTGGACAGGATGGAGGAGCAGTACTTC.

This clone has a handful of counts. The chain is built from TRBV5-4 and TRBJ2-7; 9 nucleotides align to TRBD1. Germline CDR1 is SGHNT and CDR2 is YYREEE (reference sequence). The CDR3 is 14 residues long. The ends lost 0 bases at V and 4 bases at J; junction bases unmatched: 2. CDR3 DNA sequence: TGTGCCAGCAGCTTGGGGGGACAGGGTTACGAGCAGTACTTC. Translating it yields CASSLGGQGYEQYF.

This clone has just a few counts. J is TRBJ1-2 and V is TRBV2; 10 nucleotides line up with TRBD1. The CDR3 is 12 residues long. The germline V gene encodes CDR1 SNHLY and CDR2 FYNNEI. The V and J ends lost 8 bases and 3 bases, in that order; junction bases with no gene match: 0. The DNA of the CDR3 is TGTGCCAGCGGACAGGGGGACTATGGCTACACCTTC. Encoded protein: CASGQGDYGYTF.

The chain employs TRBV12-2 and TRBJ2-7; TRBD2, the table's D call, was not compared with the DNA. TRBV12-2 is shown as a pseudogene. CDR3 length: 14 amino acids. In DNA, the CDR3 is TGTGCAAGTCGCTTAGCGTGCGAGACCTACGAGCAGTACTTC. It codes for CASRLACETYEQYF.

This clone was picked up one time. V and J are TRBV7-5 and TRBJ2-2. TRBV7-5 is a pseudogene. This CDR3 is built from 17 residues. In DNA, the CDR3 is TGTGTCAGAAGCATTGGAACCGGGACGGGGAACACCGGGGAGCTGTTTTTT. Translation: CVRSIGTGTGNTGELFF.

This clone has just one count. The chain recombines TRBV5-1 with TRBJ2-5; weak D call: TRBD1 (6 bases). Germline-derived CDR1 and CDR2 are SGHRS and YFSETQ. Trimming removed 4 bases at V and 0 bases at J, with 13 bases between. The CDR3 has 15 residues. This chain's CDR3 is CASSGGHGDQETQYF. In DNA, the CDR3 is TGCGCCAGCAGCGGGGGACACGGAGACCAAGAGACCCAGTACTTC.

The V gene is TRBV9, the J gene TRBJ2-7; no clear D. The ends were cut back, 1 base at V and 2 bases at J, with 4 bases in the middle. CDR1 and CDR2 from the germline V gene are SGDLS and YYNGEE. The CDR3 length is 12 residues. The CDR3 bases are TGTGCCAGCAGCGTATCCACCTACGAGCAGTACTTC. It codes for CASSVSTYEQYF.

This clone was seen a handful of times. V usage is TRBV7-9 and J usage is TRBJ2-2, with D maybe TRBD1 (5 bases). The CDR3 runs 15 residues. The germline gives CDR1 SEHNR, CDR2 FQNEAQ (reference sequence). V was trimmed by 3 bases and J by 0 bases, leaving 8 bases between them. CDR3 sequence reads: CASSFPDTNTGELFF. The CDR3 DNA reads as TGTGCCAGCAGCTTCCCGGACACGAACACCGGGGAGCTGTTTTTT.

In its sample, this clone was seen a few times. This sequence joins TRBV2 and TRBJ1-2; D gene ambiguous. V was cut by 1 base and J by 8 bases, with 14 bases left in between. CDR3 length: 14 residues. Germline values: CDR1 SNHLY, CDR2 FYNNEI. This CDR3 is CASSEEGRTKGYTF. The CDR3 region has the DNA TGTGCCAGCAGTGAAGAGGGTAGGACTAAGGGCTACACCTTC. Filled out from reference TRBV2 and TRBJ1-2, the complete variable domain reads EPEVTQTPSHQVTQMGQEVILRCVPISNHLYFYWYRQILGQKVEFLVSFYNNEISEKSEIFDDQFSVERPDGSNFTLKIRSTKLEDSAMYFCASSEEGRTKGYTFGSGTRLTVV.

The chain recombines TRBV5-3 with TRBJ1-5; a weak D match, TRBD1 (6 bases). TRBV5-3 is reported as an ORF; its role is uncertain. V was shortened by 3 bases and J by 3 bases, with 19 bases between the two germline ends. CDR3 length equals 17 residues. The CDR3 coding sequence is TGTGCCAGAAGCTCCATTGGAGTACAGGGCACCAATCAGCCCCAGCATTTT. Translation: CARSSIGVQGTNQPQHF.

The V gene is TRBV7-9, the J gene TRBJ2-7; D might be TRBD2 (6 bases). Germline CDR1 reads SEHNR; CDR2 reads FQNEAQ (reference sequence). V shed 1 base and J shed 9 bases, with 10 bases lying between them. The CDR3 extends over 12 amino acids. The CDR3 here is CASSLGGVGQYF. The CDR3 nucleotides read TGTGCCAGCAGCTTAGGGGGGGTCGGGCAGTACTTC.

This chain connects TRBV28 to TRBJ2-7; D unresolved. The CDR3 contains 13 residues. Germline loops: CDR1 MDHEN, CDR2 SYDVKM. Between the trimmed V and J ends, which lost 4 bases and 4 bases, there was a span of 11 bases. In nucleotides, the CDR3 is TGTGCCAGCAGTTCCCTCGACGGGTACGAGCAGTACTTC. It is translated as CASSSLDGYEQYF.

This clone was counted a few times. The chain recombines TRBV5-6 with TRBJ1-2, with D tentatively TRBD1 (6 bases). Germline CDR1 reads SGHDT; CDR2 reads YYEEEE. The CDR3 contains 14 residues. V was pared by 0 bases and J by 6 bases, with 12 bases between. The CDR3 DNA follows: TGTGCCAGCAGCTTGGTGGCAGGGGTAGATGGCTACACCTTC. Its protein is CASSLVAGVDGYTF.